This note documents a single T cell receptor (beta chain) sequence. The source of the sample is a study of Ad26.COV2.S vaccination and SARS-CoV-2 variants. Study-wide background: Once or twice, 56 days apart, Ad26.COV2.S was delivered intramuscularly.

CDR1 and CDR2 (germline): LNHNV, YYDKDF (reference sequence). V was cut by 5 bases and J by 2 bases, with 13 bases left in between. This CDR3 region has 14 residues. Method: immunoSEQ multiplex PCR; TCRdb's copy keeps in-frame clones and lacks some. This sample has about 680,000 clones; roughly 90% occur once, and the top ten carry 1.5%. This sample's treatment: some 19 received Ad26.COV2.S at low or high dose, single or two shots; 5 received placebo; per-sample allocation not given. It was on day 63 after the first vaccine or placebo injection that samples were taken. The sequencing used peripheral blood, collected in a trial of Ad26.COV2.S vaccine versus placebo. The sequence was obtained from a person between 18 and 65 years old who received the Ad26.COV2.S COVID-19 vaccine or a placebo. This rearrangement joins TRBV15 to TRBJ2-7, with a possible D match to TRBD2 (6 bases). The CDR3 bases are TGTGCCACCAGCTCTCTGGGGACTGCCTACGAGCAGTACTTC. Protein: CATSSLGTAYEQYF.